This section outlines one T cell receptor (beta chain) sequence together with its context. Its antigen has not been determined. Base-call qualities are not available, and no considerably larger clone is one nucleotide away. CDR1 is given as SGHKS and CDR2 as YYEKEE, both from the germline V gene (reference sequence). CDR3 length: 13 amino acids, cysteine to phenylalanine. The only DNA kept is the CDR3, 39 bases in frame from the first base. Deletion took 1 base off V and 7 bases off J, with a span of 8 bases between the germline ends. The entry originates in a study of blood T cell repertoires in COVID-19 (dated by TCRdb to the early 2020s). Study-level background: The collaborator samples originated in the United States, Italy and Spain and spanned the acute and convalescent phases of COVID-19. The material from the prospective study consisted of cDNA or gDNA derived from T cells, B-cell-depleted T cells, or PBMCs. Subjects who had been exposed to COVID-19, were actively infected with it, or had recovered from it provided the deeply sampled blood TCRbeta repertoires that made up the dataset. The repertoires were made available in a free public database intended to serve as a resource for research on the immune response to SARS-CoV-2. The samples were drawn from two sources: the first 160 participants of the ongoing ImmuneRACE study, and 1,254 subjects contributed by 6 global collaborators. Sample metadata almost always included a de-identified subject ID, COVID-19 status, age in years and sex. HLA class I and class II types, where available, came from metadata supplied by the sample provider rather than from assay-based typing.

Each collaborating institution followed its own protocols to collect whole blood in K2EDTA tubes. For TCRbeta analysis, collaborators shipped samples as frozen whole blood, isolated PBMCs, or DNA extracted from either of those sample types. Study-wide conclusions, independent of this receptor: The amount of clinical and demographic metadata varied by source and participant and was provided uncurated.

TCRbeta CDR3 regions were amplified from genomic DNA using the immunoSEQ Assay, a bias-controlled multiplex PCR. On the study's bioinformatics: The number of nucleated cells in each sample was estimated from the amplification of reference gene primers within the assay. To quantify the absolute abundance of each unique TCRbeta CDR3 rearrangement, sequence reads were collapsed and filtered. Productive Simpson clonality was computed per sample as the square root of Simpson's diversity index over productive rearrangements. This immuneACCESS table, as held by TCRdb, lists in-frame sequences with V and J called but not all clones. Of the missing ones, under half trace to an unresolved V gene in checked studies; the others have no known cause. V and J calls and clone size are given by that table; D and trimming were obtained from the DNA. Here the sample has 25,000 to 35,000 clones; approximately 90% occur a single time. Roughly 13% of the sample belongs to the ten largest clones.

The specimen was peripheral blood. This receptor was identified in a human donor in a cohort sampled during active COVID-19. The chain is assembled from TRBV5-5 and TRBJ2-2, with the D gene not clear enough to name. The sequence in DNA is TGTGCCAGCAGCTTGACAAGTCTCGGGGAGCTGTTTTTT. Its protein is CASSLTSLGELFF.